Below are 24 T cell receptor beta chains sequenced from a single sample in a study of tumor and adjacent non-tumor tissue in lung cancer. The template was RNA from unsorted bulk tissue. Distant lung tissue was collected more than 3 cm away from the tumor edge. The library came from three nested PCR rounds adapted from ARM-PCR protocols. TCRdb called the multiplex PCR reads again in MiXCR, with one record for every CDR3 protein. The sample consists of over 40,000 distinct CDR3 sequences, just under 75% of them appearing once. Sequencing was done on a sample of distant non-tumor lung tissue. These receptors originate from a woman aged 55-70 years with non-small cell lung cancer.

Concerning this clonotype itself: The germline gene is not matched at one end of the junction; a read error may be the cause. The J gene is TRBJ2-3, the V gene TRBV11-3; 7 bases map to TRBD1. This CDR3 comprises 13 residues. Germline V gives CDR1 SGHNT, CDR2 YENEEA. The CDR3 DNA is TGCGCCAGCAGACGGGACAGCGAGGATACACAGTATTTT. Residues: CASRRDSEDTQYF.

This clonotype was detected only a few times. Likely a read error: the CDR3 ends without its conserved phenylalanine or tryptophan. The genes are TRBV6-2 or TRBV6-3 and TRBJ2-7; D is perhaps TRBD1 (6 bases). The germline V and J ends were trimmed by 5 bases and 1 base, with 9 bases remaining between them. The CDR3 length is 13 residues. Germline CDR1 reads MNHEY; CDR2 reads SVGEGT. CDR3 coding DNA: TGTGCCAGCAGTAGACAGGAATCCTACGAGCAGTACATT. Protein product: CASSRQESYEQYI.

As to this clonotype: The junction departs from germline at one end; a sequencing error may be responsible. The chain uses TRBV28 and TRBJ1-2, with unresolved D. The germline V gene encodes CDR1 MDHEN and CDR2 SYDVKM. The CDR3 extends over 15 amino acids. The CDR3 spells CASSLPSHGNYGYTF. The CDR3 DNA follows: TGTGCCAGCAGTCTCCCTTCACACGGGAACTATGGATACACCTTC.

J is TRBJ2-2 and V is TRBV6-1; 8 nucleotides match TRBD1. Trimming removed 11 bases from V and 2 bases from J; junction bases left unmatched: 4. The CDR3 totals 13 residues. The germline V gene has CDR1 MNHNS and CDR2 SASEGT. The CDR3 protein is CAGGTGNTGELFF. CDR3 DNA: TGTGCCGGGGGGACAGGCAACACCGGGGAGCTGTTTTTT.

For this clonotype: The junction does not match germline at one end; this may be a read error. V is TRBV4-3 and J is TRBJ2-2, with 7 bases aligning to TRBD2. This CDR3 is built from 17 residues. From germline, CDR1 is LGHNA and CDR2 YSLEER. The CDR3 region has the DNA TGCGCCAGCAGTCCCTCCTCAAGCGGGACGAACACCGGGGAGCTGGTTTTT. Protein sequence: CASSPSSSGTNTGELVF.

In this sample, this clonotype turned up once. No conserved phenylalanine or tryptophan is present at the end of the CDR3, so a read error is the likely explanation. V is TRBV12-3 or TRBV12-4 and J is TRBJ2-3, with TRBD2 matching over 12 bases. CDR3 length: 18 amino acids. The CDR3 spells CASSLALLAGGVTDTQYY. DNA of the CDR3: TGTGCCAGCAGTTTAGCGCTCCTAGCGGGGGGGGTGACAGATACCCAGTATTAT.

With regard to this clonotype: The CDR3 ends on some other residue instead of the conserved phenylalanine or tryptophan, so this is likely a read error. The DNA is left out, because the CDR3 cannot be placed on it with certainty; the CDR3 is given as TCRdb lists it. The chain has TRBV21-1 and TRBJ1-5; TRBD1 reflects the table's D call only, with no check against the DNA. TRBV21-1 is described as a pseudogene. Both ends counted, the CDR3 spans 13 residues. CDR3 in amino acids: CASSLGGDQPQHL.

The chain couples TRBV12-3 or TRBV12-4 to TRBJ2-4; 13 bases agree with TRBD2. The CDR3 runs to 12 residues. Germline trimming cut 7 bases from V and 16 bases from J; bases unmatched to any gene: 7. Here the CDR3 reads CASTSGLAGLYF. The CDR3, as DNA: TGTGCCAGCACCTCGGGACTAGCGGGATTATACTTC.

For this clonotype: In this CDR3 the conserved last residue, phenylalanine or tryptophan, is missing, so a read error is likely. The genes are TRBV4-3 and TRBJ2-1, with D maybe TRBD2 (5 bases). The CDR3 extends over 15 amino acids. Trimming cost V 0 bases and J 7 bases, with 13 bases left between them. Germline CDR1 reads LGHNA; CDR2 reads YSLEER. The CDR3: CASSQDPREMNEQFY. CDR3 nucleotide sequence: TGCGCCAGCAGCCAAGATCCAAGGGAGATGAATGAGCAGTTCTAC.

With regard to this clonotype: The junction departs from the called germline gene at one end, perhaps through a read error. The V gene is TRBV4-3, the J gene TRBJ2-1, with 7 bases fitting TRBD2. The V gene's germline CDR1 is LGHNA and CDR2 YSLEER. The CDR3 covers 17 residues. CDR3 residues: CANSQDREAGALNEQFF. CDR3 DNA: TGCGCCAACAGCCAAGACCGTGAGGCGGGAGCCCTGAATGAGCAGTTCTTC.

This clonotype was picked up one time. One junction end does not reproduce the germline sequence, and a read error may be involved. The V and J genes are TRBV4-3 and TRBJ2-2; tentative D call: TRBD1 (6 bases). The CDR3 has 17 amino acids. Germline loops: CDR1 LGHNA, CDR2 YSLEER. The CDR3 DNA is TGCGCCAGCAGCCAAGGAGGGTACCAGGGGTTTACCGGGGAACTGTTTTTT. It encodes CASSQGGYQGFTGELFF.

Concerning this clonotype itself: This is likely a read error, given that the CDR3 carries no conserved phenylalanine or tryptophan at its end. The chain uses TRBV4-3 and TRBJ2-7; 11 bases are shared with TRBD2. Germline V gene sequence: CDR1 LGHNA, CDR2 YSLEER. The CDR3 runs to 15 residues. For the CDR3, the DNA is TGCACCAGCAGCCAAGGGACTAGCGGAACCTACGAGCAGTACCTC. Translating gives CTSSQGTSGTYEQYL.

Remarks on this clonotype: The CDR3 does not close with the conserved phenylalanine or tryptophan, likely indicating a read error. CDR3 DNA: TGTGCCAACAGTCCTCGACGGAGCAATCAGCCCCAGCATTCT. Its protein product is CANSPRRSNQPQHS. The chain employs TRBV12-3 or TRBV12-4 and TRBJ1-5; D gene unclear. This CDR3 region has 14 residues.

The chain links TRBV6-2 or TRBV6-3 to TRBJ2-5; D may correspond to TRBD1 or TRBD2 (5 bases each). CDR1 is MNHEY and CDR2 is SVGEGT in the germline V gene. This CDR3 contains 19 residues. Deletions cut 6 bases from V and 2 bases from J, with 28 bases between. In DNA, the CDR3 is TGTGCCAGCAGCAGACCTCCTTATACGGGGCACATGGGGCAAGAGACCCAGTACTTC. It codes for CASSRPPYTGHMGQETQYF.

As to this clonotype: A much bigger clone sits one base away, suggesting this may be a read error. The conserved final phenylalanine or tryptophan is absent from the CDR3, which likely points to a read error. The chain employs TRBV7-9 and TRBJ2-7, with 7 nucleotides matching TRBD2. The CDR3 consists of 14 residues. Germline CDR1 SEHNR, CDR2 FQNEAQ (reference sequence). The CDR3 bases are TGTGCCAGCAGCCTAGCGGTATACTCCTACGAGCAGTACTCC. Protein product: CASSLAVYSYEQYS.

V and J are TRBV29-1 and TRBJ1-1, with a tentative D call TRBD1 (6 bases). This CDR3 has 14 residues. V lost 6 bases to trimming and J lost 2 bases, with 16 bases between them. Germline CDR1 is SQVTM and CDR2 is ANQGSEA. CDR3 DNA: TGCAGCGTCGCCGGGTCAGGGGACAACACTGAAGCTTTCTTT. Its protein product is CSVAGSGDNTEAFF.

In regard to this clonotype: The junction and the germline gene differ at one end; a read error may be behind it. The rearrangement joins TRBV10-3 to TRBJ1-3; D not resolved. Per the germline V gene, CDR1 is ENHRY and CDR2 is SYGVKD. The CDR3 has 17 residues. The CDR3 bases are TGTGCCATCAGTGGGGCAGACGGGGATTCCTCTGGAAACATCATATATTTT. This gives the protein CAISGADGDSSGNIIYF.

Regarding this clonotype: Mismatch with germline at one junction end may stem from a read error. The rearrangement uses TRBV6-2 or TRBV6-3 and TRBJ1-6; D possibly corresponds to TRBD1 (5 bases). This CDR3 contains 16 residues. Germline loops: CDR1 MNHEY, CDR2 SVGEGT. The CDR3 region is CVSSYSGRPLNSPHHF. DNA for the CDR3: TGTGTCAGCAGTTACTCGGGACGGCCCCTAAATTCACCCCACCACTTT.

This clonotype was detected many times. The V call is TRBV6-5, the J call TRBJ2-7, with D unclear. The CDR3 sequence is 13 residues long. V was trimmed by 2 bases and J by 4 bases, leaving 9 bases between them. Germline V gene sequence: CDR1 MNHEY, CDR2 SVGAGI. CDR3 residues: CASSYLKGYEQYF. CDR3 nucleotides: TGTGCCAGCAGTTACCTCAAAGGTTACGAGCAGTACTTC.

The CDR3 loop reads CASSRTTQGDVYTF. In nucleotides, the CDR3 is TGTGCCAGCAGCCGAACAACCCAGGGGGATGTCTACACCTTC. The gene calls are TRBV6-5 and TRBJ1-2, with 7 bases identical to TRBD1. There are 14 residues in the CDR3. Germline V gene data show CDR1 as MNHEY and CDR2 as SVGAGI. V shed 6 bases, J shed 10 bases, and the junction held 14 bases outside the gene matches.

The genes are TRBV4-3 and TRBJ2-3, with 10 bases that match TRBD1. Trimming removed 5 bases from V and 5 bases from J; junction bases left unmatched: 10. This CDR3 has 16 residues. The V gene's germline CDR1 is LGHNA and CDR2 YSLEER. The CDR3 DNA reads as TGCGCCAGCAGCTCAGGGACAGGGGTTAACATAGATACGCAGTATTTT. Its translation is CASSSGTGVNIDTQYF.

The chain couples TRBV12-3 or TRBV12-4 to TRBJ2-3; perhaps TRBD2 as D (5 bases). The CDR3 totals 17 residues. Trimming took off 6 bases at V and 6 bases at J, with 25 bases between the two ends. The DNA for the CDR3 is TGTGCCAGCAGGTCTGGGCGGGTGGGCCCTTTCACGGATACGCAGTATTTT. Protein: CASRSGRVGPFTDTQYF.

Note on this clonotype: One junction end disagrees with the germline gene, perhaps due to a read error. The J gene is TRBJ2-3, the V gene TRBV11-1, with a tentative D call TRBD1 (6 bases). This CDR3 region has 15 residues. CDR1 and CDR2 (germline): SGHAT, FQDESV (reference sequence). The CDR3 protein is CVSGGQFSSIDTRYF. In DNA form, the CDR3 reads TGTGTCAGTGGGGGCCAGTTCTCTAGCATAGATACGCGGTATTTT.

With regard to this clonotype: At one end the junction does not follow the germline gene, possibly because of a read error. The chain links TRBV6-6 to TRBJ2-7; 8 bases align to TRBD1. CDR1 MNHNY and CDR2 SVGAGI come from the germline V gene (reference sequence). CDR3 length: 15 amino acids. CDR3 in amino acids: CASVNFRTGTYEQYF. In DNA, the CDR3 is TGTGCCAGTGTCAACTTCAGGACAGGGACCTACGAGCAGTATTTC.